Presented here are 5 T cell receptor beta chains from one specimen sequenced in a study of blood T cells in healthy people across ages. Through a sample-barcoded 5' primer and a J-beta primer mix, a second PCR was run for roughly 6 to 11 cycles. TCRdb re-called the 5' RACE reads with MiXCR, one entry per CDR3 protein. The sample has some 790,000 distinct CDR3 sequences; around 26% are singletons. Sample: blood. These receptors all stem from a woman aged 80 or older in good health.

The V call is TRBV4-2, the J call TRBJ2-1, with D unresolved. The germline V and J ends were trimmed by 3 bases and 15 bases, with 9 bases remaining between them. This CDR3 has 10 residues. The germline V gene encodes CDR1 LGHNA and CDR2 YNFKEQ. CDR3 nucleotide sequence: TGTGCCAGCAGCCAGGTCCGACTGTTCTTC. Its protein product is CASSQVRLFF.

This clonotype was seen many times. The V call is TRBV11-2, the J call TRBJ2-6; the D gene is possibly TRBD2 (6 bases). The CDR3 covers 17 residues. Trimming took 3 bases from V and 2 from J, leaving 14 bases between them. CDR1 and CDR2 from the germline V gene are SGHAT and FQNNGV. The CDR3 region has the DNA TGTGCCAGCAGCTTCAGGGAGGTAACCACTGGGGCCAACGTCCTGACTTTC. This sequence encodes CASSFREVTTGANVLTF.

Comment on this clonotype: A much larger clone lies a single base off, so this may be a read error. V gene TRBV27 combines with J gene TRBJ2-1; TRBD2 matches 7 bases. Trimming cost V 6 bases and J 10 bases; bases outside gene matches: 9. Germline V gene sequence: CDR1 MNHEY, CDR2 SMNVEV (reference sequence). This CDR3 is built from 13 residues. The CDR3 nucleotides are TGTGCCAGCAGGTTGTGGGAGGGCCGCGAGCAGTTCTTC. Translated, it gives CASRLWEGREQFF.

This clonotype has at least ten counts. The chain uses TRBV6-6 and TRBJ1-2; no clear D. Trimming removed 7 bases from V and 1 base from J, with 10 bases in between. This CDR3 has 13 amino acids. Looked up from germline, CDR1 is MNHNY and CDR2 is SVGAGI (reference sequence). CDR3 residues: CASTPTDNYGYTF. CDR3 bases: TGTGCCAGCACCCCTACAGATAACTATGGCTACACCTTC.

This clonotype was recorded a few times. At one boundary the junction diverges from the germline segment, which might be a read error. The CDR3 bases are TGCGGTGCTGACCTAAGAAATTCTGGGAATCAGCCCCAGCATTTT. It specifies CGADLRNSGNQPQHF. The chain joins TRBV20-1 to TRBJ1-5; D not certain. Looked up from germline, CDR1 is DFQATT and CDR2 is SNEGSKA (reference sequence). This CDR3 contains 15 residues.